A single sample is the source of the 3 T cell receptor beta chains below, sequenced in a study of cytomegalovirus exposure and HLA in healthy donors. 13 Jbeta primers and 60 Vbeta primers were used for the PCR. The assay was immunoSEQ multiplex PCR, and TCRdb's table has in-frame clones only and misses some. The table gives 100,000 to 150,000 clones; the top ten clones make up under 3.5% of it. The specimen sequenced was PBMCs. The source is a man aged 25-45 years in good health and CMV-seronegative.

The chain joins TRBV18 to TRBJ1-4; unclear D gene. V lost 2 bases and J lost 5, with 6 bases in between. Germline V gene sequence: CDR1 KGHSH, CDR2 LQKENI. This CDR3 spans 13 amino acids. In DNA form, the CDR3 reads TGTGCCAGCTCACCAATATCGAATGAAAAACTGTTTTTT. Its translation: CASSPISNEKLFF. Complete variable domain (other parts from reference TRBV18 and TRBJ1-4): NAGVMQNPRHLVRRRGQEARLRCSPMKGHSHVYWYRQLPEEGLKFMVYLQKENIIDESGMPKERFSAEFPKEGPSILRIQQVVRGDSAAYFCASSPISNEKLFFGSGTQLSVL.

The chain employs TRBV18 and TRBJ2-5; D not certain. V lost 1 base to trimming and J lost 5 bases, with 11 bases between them. CDR1 is KGHSH and CDR2 is LQKENI in the germline V gene. The CDR3 spans 14 residues. The CDR3 DNA is TGTGCCAGCTCACCACTAGTTTCTCTGGAGACCCAGTACTTC. This codes for CASSPLVSLETQYF.

The chain combines TRBV6-5 with TRBJ1-5; D unclear. The CDR3 contains 13 residues. Trimming took off 5 bases at V and 0 bases at J, with 5 bases between the two ends. Germline values: CDR1 MNHEY, CDR2 SVGAGI. The CDR3 nucleotides read TGTGCCAGCAGTCTAAATAGCAATCAGCCCCAGCATTTT. As protein: CASSLNSNQPQHF.